Sequencing of this TCR beta chain was carried out in a study of shared clonotypes between healthy human individuals. V gave up 3 bases and J gave up 6 bases, with 11 bases separating them. Germline V gene sequence: CDR1 KGHSH, CDR2 LQKENI. The CDR3 has 13 amino acids. Adults of Caucasian background living in Nashville, Tennessee made up all donors. The method was immunoSEQ multiplex PCR; TCRdb's version includes in-frame clones alone and lacks a portion of them. In the table there are hundreds of thousands of clones, 95% to 97% of which are singletons. The specimen sequenced was naive CD4+ T cells sorted from blood. Subset defined: CD45RA+ positively selected. The V call is TRBV18, the J call TRBJ1-2, with D unclear. The TCR comes from a woman in her thirties in good health. CDR3 nucleotides: TGTGCCAGCTCACCCCAATCAGAACATGGCTACACCTTC. Amino acids: CASSPQSEHGYTF.